The rows below give T cell receptor beta chains drawn from one sample of a study of shared clonotypes between healthy human individuals. Assay used: immunoSEQ multiplex PCR; TCRdb lists only in-frame clones, some missing. Among some 690,000 clones, about 90% were seen once, and the ten largest hold 34%. The sample comprised memory CD8+ T cells from PBMCs. The source is a young man in good health. Some clones in this sample may be carry-over from other donors' samples. Both conserved end residues are part of each CDR3. The order of the fields is CDR3 protein, CDR3 DNA, clone size, D gene, J gene, V gene. D genes are given only for firm matches. Rows may omit the clone size; those that give it use once, few, many or a size class.

CDR3 protein: CASSLWTNEKLFF
CDR3 DNA: TGTGCCAGCAGCTTATGGACTAATGAAAAACTGTTTTTT
clone size: -
D gene: -
J gene: TRBJ1-4
V gene: TRBV7-6

CDR3 protein: CATSSQILGEQYF
CDR3 DNA: TGTGCCACCAGCAGTCAGATTTTGGGCGAGCAGTACTTC
clone size: -
D gene: -
J gene: TRBJ2-7
V gene: TRBV15

CDR3 protein: CASSIGNEQFF
CDR3 DNA: TGCGCCAGCAGCATAGGCAATGAGCAGTTCTTC
clone size: -
D gene: -
J gene: TRBJ2-1
V gene: TRBV10-2

CDR3 protein: CASSYFTVGTSGRPYEQYF
CDR3 DNA: TGTGCCAGCAGTTACTTCACGGTCGGGACTAGCGGGAGACCCTACGAGCAGTACTTC
clone size: -
D gene: TRBD2
J gene: TRBJ2-7
V gene: TRBV11-2

CDR3 protein: CASSLGGGYGYTF
CDR3 DNA: TGTGCCAGCAGCTTAGGGGGGGGCTATGGCTACACCTTC
clone size: -
D gene: -
J gene: TRBJ1-2
V gene: TRBV11-2

CDR3 protein: CASSPGRENPYEQYF
CDR3 DNA: TGTGCCAGCTCACCAGGGCGGGAGAATCCCTACGAGCAGTACTTC
clone size: once
D gene: TRBD2
J gene: TRBJ2-7
V gene: TRBV18

CDR3 protein: CASSPLSGRGKQETQYF
CDR3 DNA: TGTGCCAGTAGTCCCCTTTCGGGCAGGGGAAAGCAAGAGACCCAGTACTTC
clone size: -
D gene: -
J gene: TRBJ2-5
V gene: TRBV19

CDR3 protein: CASSGRLLGTSGQETQYF
CDR3 DNA: TGTGCCAGCAGTGGGAGGTTGTTGGGGACTAGCGGCCAAGAGACCCAGTACTTC
clone size: once
D gene: TRBD2
J gene: TRBJ2-5
V gene: TRBV5-4

CDR3 protein: CASSQDWSALWTGGSTDTQYF
CDR3 DNA: TGCGCCAGCAGCCAAGATTGGAGTGCGTTATGGACAGGGGGTAGCACAGATACGCAGTATTTT
clone size: once
D gene: TRBD1
J gene: TRBJ2-3
V gene: TRBV4-3

CDR3 protein: CASSLTRDRNYGYTF
CDR3 DNA: TGTGCCAGCAGCTTGACCCGGGACAGAAACTATGGCTACACCTTC
clone size: few
D gene: TRBD1
J gene: TRBJ1-2
V gene: TRBV11-2

CDR3 protein: CATSRPTQSSGNTIYF
CDR3 DNA: TGTGCCACCAGCAGACCCACGCAGAGCTCTGGAAACACCATATATTTT
clone size: -
D gene: -
J gene: TRBJ1-3
V gene: TRBV15

CDR3 protein: CASSIVSVTEAFF
CDR3 DNA: TGTGCCAGTAGTATAGTATCCGTCACTGAAGCTTTCTTT
clone size: few
D gene: -
J gene: TRBJ1-1
V gene: TRBV19

CDR3 protein: CASSQPLAGVYEQYF
CDR3 DNA: TGTGCCAGCAGCCAGCCTCTAGCGGGAGTGTACGAGCAGTACTTC
clone size: -
D gene: TRBD2
J gene: TRBJ2-7
V gene: TRBV7-9

CDR3 protein: CASSQEGAGGAYNEQFF
CDR3 DNA: TGCGCCAGCAGCCAAGAAGGCGCGGGAGGGGCTTACAATGAGCAGTTCTTC
clone size: -
D gene: TRBD2
J gene: TRBJ2-1
V gene: TRBV4-3

CDR3 protein: CASRGQSEKLFF
CDR3 DNA: TGTGCCAGCAGAGGGCAGAGTGAAAAACTGTTTTTT
clone size: -
D gene: -
J gene: TRBJ1-4
V gene: TRBV5-4

CDR3 protein: CASSPGLAGYEQYF
CDR3 DNA: TGTGCCAGCAGCCCCGGACTAGCAGGCTACGAGCAGTACTTC
clone size: -
D gene: TRBD2
J gene: TRBJ2-7
V gene: TRBV7-6

CDR3 protein: CATNWDSSGNTIYF
CDR3 DNA: TGTGCCACCAATTGGGACAGCTCTGGAAACACCATATATTTT
clone size: many
D gene: TRBD1
J gene: TRBJ1-3
V gene: TRBV2

CDR3 protein: CASSPRLGTDTGELFF
CDR3 DNA: TGTGCCAGCAGCCCTAGACTAGGCACTGACACCGGGGAGCTGTTTTTT
clone size: -
D gene: -
J gene: TRBJ2-2
V gene: TRBV11-2

CDR3 protein: CASSTEGAGPDNEQFF
CDR3 DNA: TGTGCCAGCAGCACCGAGGGAGCGGGGCCCGACAATGAGCAGTTCTTC
clone size: -
D gene: -
J gene: TRBJ2-1
V gene: TRBV21-1

CDR3 protein: CASSPTVLQAFF
CDR3 DNA: TGTGCCAGCAGTCCTACAGTGCTCCAAGCTTTCTTT
clone size: -
D gene: -
J gene: TRBJ1-1
V gene: TRBV28

CDR3 protein: CASSVNRAGNTIYF
CDR3 DNA: TGTGCCAGCAGCGTGAACAGGGCTGGAAACACCATATATTTT
clone size: -
D gene: -
J gene: TRBJ1-3
V gene: TRBV9

CDR3 protein: CASSGPSRSFTNGYTF
CDR3 DNA: TGTGCCAGCTCCGGCCCAAGTCGTTCGTTCACCAATGGCTACACCTTC
clone size: -
D gene: -
J gene: TRBJ1-2
V gene: TRBV18

CDR3 protein: CAPRRGGACEKLFF
CDR3 DNA: TGCGCCCCACGTCGGGGGGGCGCGTGTGAAAAACTGTTTTTT
clone size: few
D gene: -
J gene: TRBJ1-4
V gene: TRBV10-1

CDR3 protein: CASSSGIGSTGELFF
CDR3 DNA: TGTGCCAGCAGTTCCGGGATCGGAAGCACCGGGGAGCTGTTTTTT
clone size: -
D gene: -
J gene: TRBJ2-2
V gene: TRBV2

CDR3 protein: CASSDRDRRYEQYF
CDR3 DNA: TGTGCCAGCAGCGACCGGGACAGGCGATACGAGCAGTACTTC
clone size: -
D gene: TRBD1
J gene: TRBJ2-7
V gene: TRBV7-9

CDR3 protein: CASSQVIAGRNTEAFF
CDR3 DNA: TGCGCCAGCAGCCAAGTGATAGCAGGTCGGAACACTGAAGCTTTCTTT
clone size: -
D gene: -
J gene: TRBJ1-1
V gene: TRBV4-3

CDR3 protein: CASSVSGVPPYEQYF
CDR3 DNA: TGTGCCAGCAGCGTAAGCGGGGTACCCCCCTACGAGCAGTACTTC
clone size: -
D gene: TRBD2
J gene: TRBJ2-7
V gene: TRBV9

CDR3 protein: CASSLAGEQYF
CDR3 DNA: TGTGCCAGCAGCTTGGCTGGCGAGCAGTACTTC
clone size: few
D gene: -
J gene: TRBJ2-7
V gene: TRBV5-4

CDR3 protein: CASSPPGFAVNEQFF
CDR3 DNA: TGTGCCAGCTCACCACCAGGCTTCGCAGTCAATGAGCAGTTCTTC
clone size: -
D gene: -
J gene: TRBJ2-1
V gene: TRBV18

CDR3 protein: CASSSRLAGADTQYF
CDR3 DNA: TGTGCCAGCAGCAGTAGACTAGCGGGGGCAGATACGCAGTATTTT
clone size: -
D gene: TRBD2
J gene: TRBJ2-3
V gene: TRBV7-9

CDR3 protein: CASSERTSGEDYNEQFF
CDR3 DNA: TGTGCCAGCAGTGAGCGGACTAGCGGGGAAGACTACAATGAGCAGTTCTTC
clone size: -
D gene: TRBD2
J gene: TRBJ2-1
V gene: TRBV2

CDR3 protein: CASSPGPYGYTF
CDR3 DNA: TGTGCCAGCAGTCCAGGACCATATGGCTACACCTTC
clone size: -
D gene: -
J gene: TRBJ1-2
V gene: TRBV6-5

CDR3 protein: CASRQRGYEQYF
CDR3 DNA: TGTGCCAGCCGCCAGCGGGGCTACGAGCAGTACTTC
clone size: -
D gene: TRBD2
J gene: TRBJ2-7
V gene: TRBV27